This TCR beta chain was captured by sequencing in a study of OX40 agonist ivuxolimab in advanced cancers. The germline gives CDR1 SGHTA, CDR2 FQGTGA. The CDR3 extends over 17 amino acids. V was shortened by 2 bases and J by 6 bases, with 19 bases between the two germline ends. Clones were sequenced by immunoSEQ multiplex PCR, and TCRdb holds only the in-frame ones, with some missing. This table has tens of thousands of clones, around four fifths appearing once. A remark on this clone: The target antigen is unknown.

Findings and caveats of the study: In the expanded peripheral T cells, antigen specificity was never determined.

The sequencing here drew on CD4+ or CD8+ T cells sorted from blood, taken in a trial of the OX40 agonist ivuxolimab. This receptor was taken from an adult with an advanced solid tumor such as melanoma, head and neck, liver or kidney cancer. This sequence joins TRBV7-3 and TRBJ2-2; D remains ambiguous. In DNA, the CDR3 is TGTGCCAGCAGCTTAGGACCGGCAGGTTCCGGGCCCGGGGAGCTGTTTTTT. Its protein is CASSLGPAGSGPGELFF.